This T cell receptor (beta chain) was found in a study of blood T cell dynamics during melanoma immunotherapy. Turning to the study itself: First-line therapy was either pembrolizumab or nivolumab with ipilimumab for metastatic melanoma.

Time point: pre-treatment baseline. This CDR3 comprises 14 residues. V lost 2 bases to trimming and J lost 6 bases, with 10 bases between them. Per germline, CDR1 MNHNS and CDR2 SASEGT. Sequencing used immunoSEQ multiplex PCR; TCRdb keeps in-frame clones, though not all of them. The table includes roughly 25,000 clones, around nine tenths detected once. The TCR originated in a human donor with melanoma. Sequencing was performed on blood, taken from a patient treated with checkpoint blockade. The gene calls are TRBV6-1 and TRBJ2-2, with D unresolved. Here the CDR3 DNA reads TGTGCCAGCAGTGAACTAACGGGCCCCGGGGAGCTGTTTTTT. The encoded protein is CASSELTGPGELFF.